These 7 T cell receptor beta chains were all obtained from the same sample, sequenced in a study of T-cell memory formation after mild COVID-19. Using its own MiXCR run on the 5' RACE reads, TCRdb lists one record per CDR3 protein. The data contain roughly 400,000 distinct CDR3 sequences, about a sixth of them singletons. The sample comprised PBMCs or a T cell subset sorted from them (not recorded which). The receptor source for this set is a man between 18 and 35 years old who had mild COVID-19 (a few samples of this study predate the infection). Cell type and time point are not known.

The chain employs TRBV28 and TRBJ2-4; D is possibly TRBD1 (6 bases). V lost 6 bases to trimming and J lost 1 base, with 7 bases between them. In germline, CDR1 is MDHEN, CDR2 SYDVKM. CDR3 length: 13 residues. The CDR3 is CASRQGAKNIQYF. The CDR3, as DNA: TGTGCCAGCAGGCAGGGGGCCAAAAACATTCAGTACTTC.

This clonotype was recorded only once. The CDR3 nucleotides are TGTGCCACCAGCAGAGGGGCAAGGGACGATAGGCACGGAGAGACCCAGTACTTC. It is translated as CATSRGARDDRHGETQYF. The rearrangement uses TRBV15 and TRBJ2-5; the D gene could be TRBD1 or TRBD2 (5 bases each). CDR3 length: 18 amino acids. Germline CDR1 is LNHNV and CDR2 is YYDKDF (reference sequence). V was trimmed by 1 base and J by 4 bases, leaving 22 bases between them.

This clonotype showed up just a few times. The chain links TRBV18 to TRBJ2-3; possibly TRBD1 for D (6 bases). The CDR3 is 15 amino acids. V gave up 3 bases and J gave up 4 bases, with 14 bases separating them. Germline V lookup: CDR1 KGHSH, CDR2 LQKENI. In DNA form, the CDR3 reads TGTGCCAGCTCACCCTCCGCAGGGGCCTCAGATACGCAGTATTTT. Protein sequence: CASSPSAGASDTQYF. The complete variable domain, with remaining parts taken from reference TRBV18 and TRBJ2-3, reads NAGVMQNPRHLVRRRGQEARLRCSPMKGHSHVYWYRQLPEEGLKFMVYLQKENIIDESGMPKERFSAEFPKEGPSILRIQQVVRGDSAAYFCASSPSAGASDTQYFGPGTRLTVL.

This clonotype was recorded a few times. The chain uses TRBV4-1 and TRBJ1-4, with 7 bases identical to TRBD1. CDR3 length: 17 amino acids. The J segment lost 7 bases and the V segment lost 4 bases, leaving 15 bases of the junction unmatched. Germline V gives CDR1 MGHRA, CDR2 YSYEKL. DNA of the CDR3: TGCGCCAGCAGCCGTCAGCCCGCCGGGACAGCGGCTGAAAAACTGTTTTTT. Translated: CASSRQPAGTAAEKLFF.

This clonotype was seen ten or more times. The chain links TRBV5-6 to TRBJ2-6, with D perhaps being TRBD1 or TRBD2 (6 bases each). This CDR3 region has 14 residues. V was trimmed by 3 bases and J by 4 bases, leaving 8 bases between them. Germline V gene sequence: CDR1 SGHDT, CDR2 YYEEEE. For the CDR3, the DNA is TGTGCCAGCAGCTGGGGGGCCGGGGCCAACGTCCTGACTTTC. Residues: CASSWGAGANVLTF.

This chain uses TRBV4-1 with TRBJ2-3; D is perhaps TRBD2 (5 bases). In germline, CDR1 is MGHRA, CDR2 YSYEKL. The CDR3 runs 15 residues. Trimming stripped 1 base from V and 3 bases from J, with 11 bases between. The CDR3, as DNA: TGCGCCAGCAGCCAAGTACCCAGGACTACAGATACGCAGTATTTT. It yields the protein CASSQVPRTTDTQYF.

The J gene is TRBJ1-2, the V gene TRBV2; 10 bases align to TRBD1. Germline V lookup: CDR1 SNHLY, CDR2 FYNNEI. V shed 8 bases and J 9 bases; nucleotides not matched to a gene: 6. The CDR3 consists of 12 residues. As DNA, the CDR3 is TGTGCCAGCGGGACAGGGGCTGTGAGCTACACCTTC. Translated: CASGTGAVSYTF.